The 24 T cell receptor beta chains listed next were all sequenced from one sample in a study of breast tumors, draining lymph nodes, adjacent tissues. TCRdb reanalysed the multiplex PCR reads using MiXCR and keeps one entry per CDR3 protein. The data show roughly 70,000 distinct CDR3 sequences, around two fifths seen once. What was sequenced was breast tumor tissue. These TCRs come from a female donor with breast cancer. Some clones in this sample may be carry-over from other donors' samples.

This clonotype was counted many times. CDR3 nucleotide sequence: TGTGCCAGCAGCCAAGGGACCGGGGAGCTGTTTTTT. Residues: CASSQGTGELFF. The chain uses TRBV13 and TRBJ2-2; D call uncertain. The CDR3 extends over 12 amino acids. The germline V gene encodes CDR1 PRHDT and CDR2 FYEKMQ (reference sequence). Trimming took 5 bases from V and 5 from J, leaving 6 bases between them. The whole variable domain, remainder taken from reference TRBV13 and TRBJ2-2, is AAGVIQSPRHLIKEKRETATLKCYPIPRHDTVYWYQQGPGQDPQFLISFYEKMQSDKGSIPDRFSAQQFSDYHSELNMSSLELGDSALYFCASSQGTGELFFGEGSRLTVL.

In its sample, this clonotype was seen many times. The V gene is TRBV27, the J gene TRBJ1-2; 9 bases are a match to TRBD1. Unmatched junction bases numbered 3, after V lost 2 bases and J lost 8 bases. There are 13 residues in the CDR3. Per the germline V gene, CDR1 is MNHEY and CDR2 is SMNVEV (reference sequence). CDR3 sequence (DNA): TGTGCCAGCAGTTTAGGGACAGGGTCCGGCTACACCTTC. It yields the protein CASSLGTGSGYTF.

This clonotype rates as medium-sized (0.01 to 0.1%). The genes are TRBV9 and TRBJ2-1, with D possibly TRBD2 on 5 matching bases. The CDR3 contains 13 residues. Between the trimmed V and J ends, which lost 0 bases and 8 bases, there was a span of 9 bases. Germline values: CDR1 SGDLS, CDR2 YYNGEE. CDR3 residues: CASSVELGDEQFF. The DNA of the CDR3 is TGTGCCAGCAGCGTAGAGCTGGGAGATGAGCAGTTCTTC.

The V call is TRBV7-2, the J call TRBJ1-2, with 9 bases matching TRBD1. J was trimmed by 4 bases and V by 4 bases; bases with no gene match: 4. CDR1 and CDR2 from the germline V gene are SGHTA and FQGNSA. The CDR3 is 14 residues long. CDR3 DNA sequence: TGTGCCAGCAGCTACAGGGGGCAGGGCTATGGCTACACCTTC. Protein: CASSYRGQGYGYTF.

There are many counts of this clonotype. The genes are TRBV6-5 and TRBJ1-5; possible D gene TRBD1, 6 bases. Trimming stripped 6 bases from V and 0 bases from J, with 12 bases between. Germline V gene sequence: CDR1 MNHEY, CDR2 SVGAGI. The CDR3 length is 15 residues. The chain's CDR3 is CASRPPGASNQPQHF. CDR3 nucleotides: TGTGCCAGCAGGCCTCCAGGGGCTAGCAATCAGCCCCAGCATTTT.

Note on this clonotype: This may be a read error, as it is one base from a much larger clone. The chain is built from TRBV3-1 and TRBJ2-7, with D unresolved. The CDR3 extends over 14 amino acids. Germline assignment: CDR1 LGHDT and CDR2 YNNKEL (reference sequence). V shed 1 base and J shed 2 bases, with 9 bases lying between them. CDR3 amino acids: CASSQVNDAYEQYF. The CDR3 DNA reads as TGTGCCAGCAGCCAAGTCAACGACGCCTACGAGCAGTACTTC.

This clonotype has a handful of counts. One end of the junction fails to match germline, which may point to a read error. This rearrangement joins TRBV15 to TRBJ2-3, with a weak D call TRBD2 (6 bases). CDR1 and CDR2 (germline): LNHNV, YYDKDF (reference sequence). CDR3 length: 14 residues. CDR3 nucleotides: TGTGCCGCCAGCAGTGAGGGAGGTGCAGATACGCAGTATTTT. The encoded protein is CAASSEGGADTQYF.

The chain couples TRBV12-3 or TRBV12-4 to TRBJ1-2; weak D call: TRBD1 (5 bases). The CDR3 sequence is 17 residues long. With 7 bases removed from V and 4 bases from J, the gap between germline ends came to 25 bases. CDR3 amino acids: CASTKLSAGAGIYGYTF. In DNA form, the CDR3 reads TGTGCCAGCACAAAGCTCTCCGCCGGGGCAGGGATCTATGGCTACACCTTC.

Remarks on this clonotype: No DNA is shown, since the ends of the CDR3 on it are uncertain; the CDR3 is the one TCRdb lists. J is TRBJ2-3 and V is TRBV11-1; the table calls TRBD2, which could not be checked here. Germline V gene lookup returns CDR1 SGHAT and CDR2 FQDESV (reference sequence). Ends included, the CDR3 has 21 residues. This CDR3 is CASSFYICSGLPASSTDTQYF.

As concerns this clonotype: It may be a read error: a sequence one base away is much more abundant. The CDR3 carries no conserved terminal phenylalanine or tryptophan, so it likely arises from a read error. The chain uses TRBV20-1 and TRBJ2-7, with 11 bases lining up with TRBD2. This CDR3 region has 15 residues. After removal of 6 bases from V and 4 bases from J, the junction contained 11 bases not matched to a gene. Germline V gives CDR1 DFQATT, CDR2 SNEGSKA (reference sequence). For the CDR3, the DNA is TGCAGTGCAGAGGGGGGGCCTAGCGGGGGGTACGAGCAGTACCTC. Its translation is CSAEGGPSGGYEQYL.

This clonotype occurred many times. This rearrangement joins TRBV12-3 or TRBV12-4 to TRBJ2-1; possible D gene TRBD1, 5 bases. Trimming took off 5 bases at V and 0 bases at J, with 14 bases between the two ends. This CDR3 comprises 16 residues. The CDR3 coding sequence is TGTGCCAGCAGTGTCAGGGCCCCAAGCTCCTACAATGAGCAGTTCTTC. It encodes CASSVRAPSSYNEQFF.

This clonotype was detected ten times or more. The chain uses TRBV6-5 and TRBJ1-2; D remains ambiguous. The germline gives CDR1 MNHEY, CDR2 SVGAGI. This CDR3 has 12 residues. Trimming pared 6 bases from V and 4 bases from J, leaving 9 bases between. The chain's CDR3 is CASRGNIYGYTF. CDR3 DNA sequence: TGTGCCAGCAGAGGGAATATCTATGGCTACACCTTC.

The chain is built from TRBV19 and TRBJ2-2; tentatively, D is TRBD1 (6 bases). Trimming took 5 bases from V and 6 from J, leaving 16 bases between them. This CDR3 spans 15 amino acids. Germline values: CDR1 LNHDA, CDR2 SQIVND (reference sequence). The CDR3 loop is CASSHRGGTAGELFF. The CDR3 DNA follows: TGTGCCAGTAGTCACCGTGGGGGCACGGCCGGGGAGCTGTTTTTT.

This chain uses TRBV11-3 with TRBJ2-5, with D perhaps TRBD2 (6 bases). Germline assignment: CDR1 SGHNT and CDR2 YENEEA. The CDR3 consists of 14 residues. The V gene lost 5 bases and the J gene lost 2 bases, with 12 bases spanning the gap. CDR3 loop: CASSRSGTQETQYF. DNA for the CDR3: TGTGCCAGCAGCCGATCGGGGACTCAAGAGACCCAGTACTTC.

The V and J genes are TRBV5-4 and TRBJ1-4, with 9 bases lining up with TRBD1. The CDR3 totals 15 residues. Germline loops: CDR1 SGHNT, CDR2 YYREEE (reference sequence). The V segment lost 4 bases and the J segment 5 bases; nucleotides outside the gene matches: 6. The CDR3 loop reads CASSENRGLNEKLFF. CDR3 in DNA: TGTGCCAGCAGCGAGAACAGGGGGCTGAATGAAAAACTGTTTTTT.

The sample holds one count of this clonotype. The chain uses TRBV7-8 and TRBJ2-5; TRBD2 matches 8 bases. Germline lookup yields CDR1 SGHVS and CDR2 FQNEAQ. The CDR3 consists of 14 residues. V lost 5 bases and J lost 5; bases outside the gene matches: 7. Here the CDR3 DNA reads TGTGCCAGCAGCCCGGGGGGGTTCGGTGAGACCCAGTACTTC. Protein product: CASSPGGFGETQYF.

This chain connects TRBV5-6 to TRBJ2-5; weak D call: TRBD2 (5 bases). The germline CDR1 and CDR2 sequences are SGHDT and YYEEEE. This CDR3 has 14 amino acids. V lost 2 bases and J lost 4, with 12 bases in between. CDR3 in amino acids: CASSFGEFPETQYF. Written as DNA, the CDR3 is TGTGCCAGCAGCTTTGGGGAGTTCCCAGAGACCCAGTACTTC. The variable domain in full, completed from reference TRBV5-6 and TRBJ2-5, reads DAGVTQSPTHLIKTRGQQVTLRCSPKSGHDTVSWYQQALGQGPQFIFQYYEEEERQRGNFPDRFSGHQFPNYSSELNVNALLLGDSALYLCASSFGEFPETQYFGPGTRLLVL.

In its sample, this clonotype was seen many times. The chain combines TRBV20-1 with TRBJ1-2, with a tentative D call TRBD1 (5 bases). This CDR3 contains 13 residues. CDR1 DFQATT and CDR2 SNEGSKA come from the germline V gene (reference sequence). The CDR3 sequence: CSVPRAGNGGYTF. CDR3 DNA: TGCAGCGTACCCAGGGCGGGGAATGGTGGCTACACCTTC.

This clonotype occurred many times. The V call is TRBV19, the J call TRBJ2-3, with TRBD2 identical over 12 bases. V was clipped by 6 bases and J by 5 bases; unmatched bases: 3. Looked up from germline, CDR1 is LNHDA and CDR2 is SQIVND (reference sequence). The CDR3 has 14 amino acids. The CDR3 DNA follows: TGTGCCAGTAGACTAGCGGGGGGAGGAGATACGCAGTATTTT. This encodes CASRLAGGGDTQYF.

This clonotype was picked up many times. The chain employs TRBV4-2 and TRBJ2-5; tentatively, D is TRBD2 (7 bases). This CDR3 spans 17 amino acids. V shed 3 bases and J shed 0 bases, with 17 bases lying between them. CDR1 is LGHNA, CDR2 YNFKEQ, per germline. The CDR3 here is CASSQNLGGQDQETQYF. CDR3 bases: TGTGCCAGCAGCCAGAATCTCGGGGGGCAAGACCAAGAGACCCAGTACTTC.

This clonotype appeared many times. V usage is TRBV7-6 and J usage is TRBJ2-5; 12 positions agree with TRBD1. CDR1 is SGHVS, CDR2 FNYEAQ, per germline. Losses at the gene ends were 4 bases for V and 5 bases for J; bases not matched to a gene: 5. This CDR3 has 15 amino acids. The CDR3 here is CASSYIGTGGETQYF. The CDR3 DNA reads as TGTGCCAGCAGCTACATTGGGACAGGGGGCGAGACCCAGTACTTC.

This clonotype was seen repeatedly, ten times or more. A much more abundant neighbour one base away suggests this may be a read error. CDR3 in DNA: TGCAGTGCCCTAAAGGGTGCCTATGGCTCCACCTTC. It specifies CSALKGAYGSTF. The chain employs TRBV20-1 and TRBJ1-2; D uncertain. CDR1 DFQATT and CDR2 SNEGSKA come from the germline V gene (reference sequence). The CDR3 length is 12 residues.

By sample share, this clonotype is medium-sized. CDR3 region: CASSSYVGLGGDEQYF. The CDR3 DNA reads as TGTGCCAGCAGCTCCTATGTAGGTCTCGGAGGAGATGAGCAGTACTTC. V gene TRBV7-6 combines with J gene TRBJ2-7; tentatively, D is TRBD2 (5 bases). Trimming pared 4 bases from V and 7 bases from J, leaving 23 bases between. The germline V gene has CDR1 SGHVS and CDR2 FNYEAQ. CDR3 length equals 16 residues. The complete variable domain, with remaining parts taken from reference TRBV7-6 and TRBJ2-7, reads GAGVSQSPRYKVTKRGQDVALRCDPISGHVSLYWYRQALGQGPEFLTYFNYEAQQDKSGLPNDRFSAERPEGSISTLTIQRTEQRDSAMYRCASSSYVGLGGDEQYFGPGTRLTVT.

The sample holds many counts of this clonotype. The chain is built from TRBV6-5 and TRBJ1-3; D remains unclear. Deletions cut 6 bases from V and 6 bases from J, with 15 bases between. Looked up from germline, CDR1 is MNHEY and CDR2 is SVGAGI. This CDR3 spans 14 amino acids. CDR3 protein: CASSNDSPPNTIYF. In DNA, the CDR3 is TGTGCCAGCAGCAACGACTCCCCTCCAAACACCATATATTTT.